The 19 T cell receptor beta chains below all came from one sample that was sequenced in a study of cytomegalovirus exposure and HLA in healthy donors. The PCR ran on 60 Vbeta and 13 Jbeta primers. The method was immunoSEQ multiplex PCR; TCRdb's version includes in-frame clones alone and lacks a portion of them. The sample carries about 110,000 clones, roughly 12% recorded once. Material for sequencing was PBMCs. Receptors originate from a man in his forties in good health and CMV-seropositive.

The chain joins TRBV7-6 to TRBJ2-1; possible D gene TRBD1, 7 bases. Deletions cut 0 bases from V and 7 bases from J, with 16 bases between. Germline CDR1 reads SGHVS; CDR2 reads FNYEAQ. CDR3 length: 16 residues. CDR3 region: CASSLAAGGLRNEQFF. As DNA, the CDR3 is TGTGCCAGCAGCTTAGCCGCAGGGGGGTTGCGGAATGAGCAGTTCTTC.

The V call is TRBV7-6, the J call TRBJ1-5; D is uncertain. Trimming removed 2 bases at V and 9 bases at J, with 8 bases between. The germline V gene has CDR1 SGHVS and CDR2 FNYEAQ. The CDR3 has 12 residues. This chain's CDR3 is CASSLRTGPQHF. The CDR3 coding sequence is TGTGCCAGCAGCTTACGTACCGGGCCCCAGCATTTT.

This clone was seen a few times. The rearrangement joins TRBV18 to TRBJ1-1; D is perhaps TRBD1 (6 bases). The V end was cut by 3 bases, the J end by 5 bases, with 13 bases between. Germline V gene lookup returns CDR1 KGHSH and CDR2 LQKENI. This CDR3 comprises 14 residues. The CDR3 bases are TGTGCCAGCTCACCGGGGCACAGGGATACTGAAGCTTTCTTT. It specifies CASSPGHRDTEAFF.

The rearrangement links TRBV5-1 to TRBJ2-7; TRBD2 might be the D (5 bases). V lost 3 bases, J lost 6 bases, and 19 bases lay in between. This CDR3 is built from 15 residues. CDR1 and CDR2 from the germline V gene are SGHRS and YFSETQ. CDR3 bases: TGCGCCAGCAGCTCCGGAGGATTTGGATGGCCCGAGCAGTACTTC. Its translation: CASSSGGFGWPEQYF.

This clone appeared a few times. The V call is TRBV9, the J call TRBJ2-1; 7 bases agree with TRBD2. The CDR3 is 14 amino acids. Trimming took 0 bases from V and 9 from J; bases not matched to a gene: 6. The germline gives CDR1 SGDLS, CDR2 YYNGEE. CDR3 nucleotide sequence: TGTGCCAGCAGCGTAGACGGGAGGTGGAGTGAGCAGTTCTTC. The encoded protein is CASSVDGRWSEQFF.

This chain uses TRBV28 with TRBJ2-1; TRBD2 aligns across 9 bases. The CDR3 extends over 15 amino acids. Per germline, CDR1 MDHEN and CDR2 SYDVKM. V trimming: 8 bases; J trimming: 7 bases; junction bases outside the gene matches: 12. The CDR3 here is CASWRRREGRNEQFF. Here the CDR3 DNA reads TGTGCCAGCTGGAGGCGGCGGGAGGGTAGGAATGAGCAGTTCTTC.

This chain joins TRBV7-9 and TRBJ2-3; TRBD2 matches 13 bases. In germline, CDR1 is SEHNR, CDR2 FQNEAQ (reference sequence). This CDR3 is 17 amino acids long. V shed 4 bases, J shed 2 bases, and the junction held 6 bases outside the gene matches. Here the CDR3 reads CASSSPGLAGTTDTQYF. The CDR3 DNA sequence: TGTGCCAGCAGCTCCCCGGGACTAGCGGGGACCACAGATACGCAGTATTTT.

This clone was seen a few times. The CDR3 DNA reads TGTGCCAGCAGCCCCTTCGGGACTTCTCGTCGCGCCTACGAGCAGTACTTC. Protein product: CASSPFGTSRRAYEQYF. The chain couples TRBV28 to TRBJ2-7, with D maybe TRBD2 (6 bases). This CDR3 is 17 amino acids long. Germline V gives CDR1 MDHEN, CDR2 SYDVKM. Trimming shortened V by 6 bases and J by 2 bases, and 23 bases separated the two germline ends.

This chain connects TRBV6-5 to TRBJ2-7; perhaps TRBD2 as D (6 bases). Germline V lookup: CDR1 MNHEY, CDR2 SVGAGI. V shed 5 bases and J shed 9 bases, with 14 bases lying between them. This CDR3 comprises 12 residues. The CDR3 sequence: CASSKQEGRQYF. CDR3 sequence (DNA): TGTGCCAGCAGTAAACAGGAGGGGAGGCAGTACTTC.

In DNA, the CDR3 is TGTGCCAGCAGCTCCCAACAGGGCCTTGGTGAAAAACTGTTTTTT. It is translated as CASSSQQGLGEKLFF. V usage is TRBV11-2 and J usage is TRBJ1-4, with D perhaps TRBD1 (6 bases). This CDR3 spans 15 amino acids. Germline CDR1 SGHAT, CDR2 FQNNGV. Trimming removed 4 bases from V and 7 bases from J, with 16 bases in between. Supplemented by reference TRBV11-2 and TRBJ1-4, the full variable domain reads EAGVAQSPRYKIIEKRQSVAFWCNPISGHATLYWYQQILGQGPKLLIQFQNNGVVDDSQLPKDRFSAERLKGVDSTLKIQPAKLEDSAVYLCASSSQQGLGEKLFFGSGTQLSVL.

In this sample, this clone turned up a few times. V is TRBV5-1 and J is TRBJ2-7; 8 nucleotides align to TRBD2. Germline-derived CDR1 and CDR2 are SGHRS and YFSETQ. This CDR3 is built from 16 residues. Trimming cost V 0 bases and J 4 bases; bases outside gene matches: 9. CDR3 in DNA: TGCGCCAGCAGCTTGGGAGGGACTAGAGGGAGTTACGAGCAGTACTTC. Residues: CASSLGGTRGSYEQYF. Variable domain in full (rest from reference TRBV5-1 and TRBJ2-7): KAGVTQTPRYLIKTRGQQVTLSCSPISGHRSVSWYQQTPGQGLQFLFEYFSETQRNKGNFPGRFSGRQFSNSRSEMNVSTLELGDSALYLCASSLGGTRGSYEQYFGPGTRLTVT.

In this sample, this clone turned up a few times. The gene calls are TRBV30 and TRBJ1-5; the D is unclear. V dropped 3 bases and J dropped 4 bases, with 16 bases sitting between them. Per germline, CDR1 GTSNPN and CDR2 SVGIG (reference sequence). The CDR3 is made up of 15 amino acids. CDR3 loop: CAWSLLGQSNQPQHF. The DNA of the CDR3 is TGTGCCTGGAGCTTACTGGGCCAGTCAAATCAGCCCCAGCATTTT.

This clone came up a few times. V and J are TRBV7-2 and TRBJ2-7; possible D gene TRBD2, 5 bases. CDR1 and CDR2 from the germline V gene are SGHTA and FQGNSA. The CDR3 consists of 13 residues. V gave up 1 base and J gave up 4 bases, with 8 bases separating them. The CDR3 bases are TGTGCCAGCAGCTTAGTAGGCGGGTACGAGCAGTACTTC. Translation: CASSLVGGYEQYF.

This clone was recorded a few times. This chain joins TRBV9 and TRBJ2-3; TRBD2 aligns across 13 bases. V was clipped by 6 bases and J by 6 bases; unmatched bases: 13. This CDR3 spans 17 amino acids. Germline assignment: CDR1 SGDLS and CDR2 YYNGEE. This CDR3 reads CASTPRGLAGAGDTQYF. The CDR3 region has the DNA TGTGCCAGCACCCCCAGAGGACTAGCGGGAGCTGGGGATACGCAGTATTTT.

The chain is built from TRBV10-3 and TRBJ1-2, with D possibly being TRBD1 (5 bases). V was shortened by 4 bases and J by 4 bases, with 7 bases between the two germline ends. The CDR3 loop spans 12 amino acids. CDR1 ENHRY and CDR2 SYGVKD come from the germline V gene. CDR3 sequence (DNA): TGTGCCATCAGTGCCGACAGCTATGGCTACACCTTC. Amino acids: CAISADSYGYTF.

CDR3 protein: CASSLGVGPEQYF. The CDR3 DNA is TGTGCCAGCAGCTTAGGAGTGGGGCCGGAGCAGTACTTC. The rearrangement links TRBV7-9 to TRBJ2-7; possible D gene TRBD1, 5 bases. Germline-derived CDR1 and CDR2 are SEHNR and FQNEAQ (reference sequence). Trimming shortened V by 1 base and J by 7 bases, and 11 bases separated the two germline ends. The CDR3 spans 13 residues. Full variable domain (missing parts from reference TRBV7-9 and TRBJ2-7): DTGVSQNPRHKITKRGQNVTFRCDPISEHNRLYWYRQTLGQGPEFLTYFQNEAQLEKSRLLSDRFSAERPKGSFSTLEIQRTEQGDSAMYLCASSLGVGPEQYFGPGTRLTVT.

This clone was recorded a few times. The V call is TRBV18, the J call TRBJ2-2; D uncertain. The CDR3 runs 14 residues. Trimming removed 3 bases from V and 2 bases from J, with 7 bases in between. The V gene's germline CDR1 is KGHSH and CDR2 LQKENI. The CDR3 sequence: CASSPARNTGELFF. As DNA, the CDR3 is TGTGCCAGCTCACCGGCTAGAAACACCGGGGAGCTGTTTTTT.

This clone was observed a handful of times. The rearrangement uses TRBV28 and TRBJ1-1, with a possible D match to TRBD1 (5 bases). The CDR3 loop spans 14 amino acids. Germline V gives CDR1 MDHEN, CDR2 SYDVKM. Between the trimmed V and J ends, which lost 7 bases and 7 bases, there was a span of 19 bases. In DNA, the CDR3 is TGTGCCAGCAAATTGGGTGGGGCCGCCCTTGAAGCTTTCTTT. Protein sequence: CASKLGGAALEAFF. Drawing the rest from reference TRBV28 and TRBJ1-1, the complete variable domain is DVKVTQSSRYLVKRTGEKVFLECVQDMDHENMFWYRQDPGLGLRLIYFSYDVKMKEKGDIPEGYSVSREKKERFSLILESASTNQTSMYLCASKLGGAALEAFFGQGTRLTVV.

This chain uses TRBV10-1 with TRBJ1-1; no definite D call. Germline assignment: CDR1 WNHNN and CDR2 SYGVQD (reference sequence). This CDR3 comprises 14 residues. V lost 4 bases and J lost 6, with 15 bases in between. CDR3 sequence: CASSVGHMKSEAFF. In nucleotides, the CDR3 is TGCGCCAGCAGTGTCGGTCATATGAAGTCTGAAGCTTTCTTT.